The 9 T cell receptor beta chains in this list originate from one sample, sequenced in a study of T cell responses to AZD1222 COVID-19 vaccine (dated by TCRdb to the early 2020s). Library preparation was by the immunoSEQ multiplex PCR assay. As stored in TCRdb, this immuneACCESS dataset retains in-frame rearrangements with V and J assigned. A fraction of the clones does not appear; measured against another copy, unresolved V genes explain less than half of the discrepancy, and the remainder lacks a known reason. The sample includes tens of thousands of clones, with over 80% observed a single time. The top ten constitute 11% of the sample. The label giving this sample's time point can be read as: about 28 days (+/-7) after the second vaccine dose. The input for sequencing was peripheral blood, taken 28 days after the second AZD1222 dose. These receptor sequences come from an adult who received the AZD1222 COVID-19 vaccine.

CDR3 nucleotide sequence: TGTGCCAGCACCCCCCGAGGGACTGAAGCTTTCTTT. Its translation: CASTPRGTEAFF. The chain links TRBV6-5 to TRBJ1-1; D gene unclear. The CDR3 consists of 12 residues. The germline V gene encodes CDR1 MNHEY and CDR2 SVGAGI. V lost 7 bases and J lost 5, with 11 bases in between.

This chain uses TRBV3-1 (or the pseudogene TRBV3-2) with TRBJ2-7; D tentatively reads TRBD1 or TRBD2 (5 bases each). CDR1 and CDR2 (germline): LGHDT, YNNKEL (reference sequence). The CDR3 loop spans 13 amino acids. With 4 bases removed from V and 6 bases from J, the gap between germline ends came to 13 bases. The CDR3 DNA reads TGTGCCAGCAGCCCGGGGCCCGACTTCGAGCAGTACTTC. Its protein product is CASSPGPDFEQYF.

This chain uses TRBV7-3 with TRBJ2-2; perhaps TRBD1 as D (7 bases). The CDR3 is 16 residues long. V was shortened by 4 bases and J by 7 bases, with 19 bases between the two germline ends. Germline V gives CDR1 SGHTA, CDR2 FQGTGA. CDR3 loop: CASSSLGGQSLGELFF. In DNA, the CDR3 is TGTGCCAGCAGCTCCCTGGGGGGACAGAGTCTCGGGGAGCTGTTTTTT. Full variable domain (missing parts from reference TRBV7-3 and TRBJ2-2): GAGVSQTPSNKVTEKGKYVELRCDPISGHTALYWYRQSLGQGPEFLIYFQGTGAADDSGLPNDRFFAVRPEGSVSTLKIQRTERGDSAVYLCASSSLGGQSLGELFFGEGSRLTVL.

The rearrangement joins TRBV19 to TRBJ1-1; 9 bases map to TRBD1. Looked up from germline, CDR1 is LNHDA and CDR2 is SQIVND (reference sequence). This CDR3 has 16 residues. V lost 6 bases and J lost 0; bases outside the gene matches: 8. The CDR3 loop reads CASRRSDRGMNTEAFF. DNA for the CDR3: TGTGCCAGTAGACGATCCGACAGGGGGATGAACACTGAAGCTTTCTTT.

CDR3 sequence reads: CASSPRASGRLGEAFF. The CDR3 region has the DNA TGTGCCAGCAGCCCGCGGGCATCCGGGCGATTGGGTGAAGCTTTCTTT. This chain joins TRBV11-2 and TRBJ1-1, with no clear D. The V end lost 5 bases, the J end lost 7 bases, and 23 bases lay between the germline ends. CDR1 is SGHAT, CDR2 FQNNGV, per germline. The CDR3 spans 16 residues.

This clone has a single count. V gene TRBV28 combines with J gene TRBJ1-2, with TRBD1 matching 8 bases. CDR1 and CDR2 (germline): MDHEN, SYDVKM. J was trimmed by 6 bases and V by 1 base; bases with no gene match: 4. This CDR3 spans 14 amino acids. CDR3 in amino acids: CASSLSGGSNGYTF. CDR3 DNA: TGTGCCAGCAGTTTATCAGGGGGCAGTAATGGCTACACCTTC.

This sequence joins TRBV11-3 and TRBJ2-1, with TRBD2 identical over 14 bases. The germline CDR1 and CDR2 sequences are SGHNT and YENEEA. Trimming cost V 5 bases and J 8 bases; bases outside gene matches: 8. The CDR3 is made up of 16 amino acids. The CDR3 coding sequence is TGTGCCAGCAGCCCCGGGACTAGCGGGAGTTTGTATGAGCAGTTCTTC. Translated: CASSPGTSGSLYEQFF.

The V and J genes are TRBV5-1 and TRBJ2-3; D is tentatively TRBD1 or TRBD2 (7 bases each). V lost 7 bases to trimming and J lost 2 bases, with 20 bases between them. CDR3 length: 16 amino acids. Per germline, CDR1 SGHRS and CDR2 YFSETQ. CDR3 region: CASLKGGDSSTDTQYF. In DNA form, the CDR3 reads TGCGCCAGCCTAAAAGGGGGGGACAGCTCCACAGATACGCAGTATTTT.

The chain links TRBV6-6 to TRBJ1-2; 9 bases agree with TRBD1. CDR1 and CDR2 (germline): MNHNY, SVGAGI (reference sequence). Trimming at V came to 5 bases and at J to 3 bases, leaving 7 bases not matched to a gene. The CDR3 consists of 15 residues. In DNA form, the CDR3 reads TGTGCCAGCAGTACCTCGACAGGGGGAGACTATGGCTACACCTTC. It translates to CASSTSTGGDYGYTF.